What follows is one TCR beta chain and its context. These data come from a study of blood T cell repertoires in COVID-19. Across the whole study: T cells, B-cell-depleted T cells, or PBMCs supplied cDNA or gDNA.

The germline gives CDR1 MNHNS, CDR2 SASEGT. The CDR3 runs 12 residues. Trimming cost V 2 bases and J 3 bases, with 3 bases left between them. Under the authors' procedure: Nucleated cell number was recorded as an estimate derived from reference gene primer amplification. Here immunoSEQ multiplex PCR was the method, and the copy in TCRdb shows in-frame clones only, minus some. The DNA was the basis for D and trimming; V, J and clone size are from that table. The table has about 240,000 clones, 85% to 90% seen once. The TCR originated in a woman in her 70s with active or convalescent COVID-19. Sequencing was performed on peripheral blood. This sequence joins TRBV6-1 and TRBJ2-3; D is uncertain. The CDR3 bases are TGTGCCAGCAGTGAATCAACAGATACGCAGTATTTT. Protein product: CASSESTDTQYF.